The T cell receptor (beta chain) under discussion was sequenced for a study of CD8+CD57+ T cells in acquired aplastic anemia. Across the study: The sorted CD4+ and CD8+ cells yielded an average approximately 3.3 ug of DNA.

Sequencing was done on patients that had shown CD8+CD57+ cell expansion by flow cytometry. The germline gives CDR1 KGHDR, CDR2 SFDVKD. J was trimmed by 4 bases and V by 4 bases; bases with no gene match: 6. The CDR3 is made up of 16 amino acids. Profiles of TCR beta VDJ and CDR3 were generated from a genomic DNA template. TCRdb processed the reads anew with MiXCR; each CDR3 protein has one entry. The sample has about 190,000 distinct CDR3 sequences, just under 50% seen once. The origin of this receptor is a human donor with aplastic anemia. The gene calls are TRBV24-1 and TRBJ2-1; TRBD2 matches at 10 bases. The sample taken for sequencing was sorted CD4+, CD8+, or CD8+CD57+ T cells (not recorded which) from PBMCs. The CDR3 DNA sequence: TGTGCCACCAGTGACCTATCTAGCGGGAGTTACAATGAGCAGTTCTTC. This translates into CATSDLSSGSYNEQFF.